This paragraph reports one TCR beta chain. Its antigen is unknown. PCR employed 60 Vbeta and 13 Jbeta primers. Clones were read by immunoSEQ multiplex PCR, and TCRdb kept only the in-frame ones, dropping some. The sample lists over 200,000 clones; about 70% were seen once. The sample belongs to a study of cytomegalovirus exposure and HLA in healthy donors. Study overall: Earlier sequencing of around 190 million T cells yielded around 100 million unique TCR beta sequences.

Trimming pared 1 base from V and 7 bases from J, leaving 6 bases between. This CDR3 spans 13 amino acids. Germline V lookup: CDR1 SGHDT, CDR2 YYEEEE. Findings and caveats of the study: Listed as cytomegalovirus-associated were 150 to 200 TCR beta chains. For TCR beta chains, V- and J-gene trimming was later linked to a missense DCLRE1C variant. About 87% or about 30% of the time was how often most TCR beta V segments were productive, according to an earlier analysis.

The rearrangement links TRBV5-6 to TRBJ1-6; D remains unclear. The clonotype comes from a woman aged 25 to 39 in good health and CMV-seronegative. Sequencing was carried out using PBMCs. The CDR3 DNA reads TGTGCCAGCAGCTTGCAATTGAATTCACCCCTCCACTTT. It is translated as CASSLQLNSPLHF.